Here is one T cell receptor (beta chain) with its context. The cohort comprised adults aged 18 to 89 years residing in about two dozen US areas. Participant-given clinical history determined each cohort assignment. Two negative PCRs, clearance, or symptom resolution characterized the recovered Cohort 3 donors. This sample was included in a study of blood T cell repertoires in COVID-19. Per the original data handling: The assay estimated nucleated cells by amplifying reference gene primers. Clones were read by immunoSEQ multiplex PCR, and TCRdb kept only the in-frame ones, dropping some. V and J calls and clone size are those listed in that table; D and trimming were worked out from the DNA. The sample records approximately 200,000 clones, 80% to 85% being singletons. Germline CDR1 and CDR2: LGHNA and YNFKEQ. The CDR3 has 14 amino acids. The V gene end was trimmed by 5 bases and the J gene end by 4 bases; junction bases not matched to a gene: 4.

This clonotype originated in a man aged 40-49 years who had recovered from COVID-19. The sequenced sample consisted of PBMCs or T cells enriched from blood (not recorded which). The V and J genes are TRBV4-2 and TRBJ2-1; 8 nucleotides align to TRBD2. In DNA, the CDR3 is TGTGCCAGCAGCGAACGGGGGGGGTACAATGAGCAGTTCTTC. It specifies CASSERGGYNEQFF.